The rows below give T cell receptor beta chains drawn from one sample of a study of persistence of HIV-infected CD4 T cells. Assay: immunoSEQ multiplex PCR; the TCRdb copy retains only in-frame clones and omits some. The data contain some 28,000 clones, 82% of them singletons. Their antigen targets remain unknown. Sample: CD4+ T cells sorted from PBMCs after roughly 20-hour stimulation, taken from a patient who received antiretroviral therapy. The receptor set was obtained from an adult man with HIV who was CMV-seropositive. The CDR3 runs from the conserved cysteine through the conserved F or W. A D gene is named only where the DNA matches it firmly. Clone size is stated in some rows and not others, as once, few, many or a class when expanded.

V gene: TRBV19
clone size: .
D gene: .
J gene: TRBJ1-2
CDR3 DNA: TGTGCCAGTAGTATTGGCCAGGGTCCGGGATACACCTTC
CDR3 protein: CASSIGQGPGYTF

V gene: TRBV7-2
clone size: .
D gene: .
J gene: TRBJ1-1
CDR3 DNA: TGTGCCAGCAGCTTATACCAGGGGACTGAAGCTTTCTTT
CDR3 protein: CASSLYQGTEAFF

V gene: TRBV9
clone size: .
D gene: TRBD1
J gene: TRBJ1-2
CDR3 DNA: TGTGCCAGCAGCTCGCCGGGACAGGCGTACACCTTC
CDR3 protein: CASSSPGQAYTF

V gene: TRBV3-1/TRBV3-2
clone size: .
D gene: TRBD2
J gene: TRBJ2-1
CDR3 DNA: TGTGCCAGCAGCCAAGTCCGGGCTAGCGGGAGGAATGAGCAGTTCTTC
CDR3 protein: CASSQVRASGRNEQFF

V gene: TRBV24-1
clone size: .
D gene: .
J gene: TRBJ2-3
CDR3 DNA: TGTGCCACGGAATGGGCAGATACGCAGTATTTT
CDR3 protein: CATEWADTQYF

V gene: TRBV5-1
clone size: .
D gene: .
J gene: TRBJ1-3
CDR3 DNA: TGCGCCAGCACTGCGGTCCCAGACTTCTCTGGAAACACCATATATTTT
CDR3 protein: CASTAVPDFSGNTIYF

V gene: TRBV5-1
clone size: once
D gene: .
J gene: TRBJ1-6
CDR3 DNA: TGCGCCAGCAGCTTTACAGGGTTAAATTCACCCCTCCACTTT
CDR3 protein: CASSFTGLNSPLHF

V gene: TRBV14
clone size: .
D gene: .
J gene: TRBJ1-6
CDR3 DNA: TGTGCCAGCAGCCACCTGGGCCGGGGGGCAGACAATTCACCCCTCCACTTT
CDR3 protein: CASSHLGRGADNSPLHF

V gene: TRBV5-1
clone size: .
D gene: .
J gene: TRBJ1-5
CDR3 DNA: TGCGCCAGCAGCTTGGCGTGGAATCAGCCCCAGCATTTT
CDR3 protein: CASSLAWNQPQHF

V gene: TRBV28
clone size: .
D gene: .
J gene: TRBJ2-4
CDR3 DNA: TGTGCCAGCAGTTCACCCCAGCCAGCCAAAAACATTCAGTACTTC
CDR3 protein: CASSSPQPAKNIQYF

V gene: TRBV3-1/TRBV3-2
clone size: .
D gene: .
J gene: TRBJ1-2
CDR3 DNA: TGTGCCAGCAGCCCCTCGACAGCTAACTATGGCTACACCTTC
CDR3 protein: CASSPSTANYGYTF

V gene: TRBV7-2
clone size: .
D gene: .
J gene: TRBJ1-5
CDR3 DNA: TGTGCCAGCAGCCAATGGGTAGGGATCAATCAGCCCCAGCATTTT
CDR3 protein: CASSQWVGINQPQHF

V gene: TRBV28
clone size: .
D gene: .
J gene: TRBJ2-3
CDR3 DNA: TGTGCCAGCAGTTTAGCCTCCGCAGATACGCAGTATTTT
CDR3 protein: CASSLASADTQYF

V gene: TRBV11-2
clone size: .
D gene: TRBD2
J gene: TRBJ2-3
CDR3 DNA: TGTGCCAGCAGCTTAGCGGGGGGGCCTATCACAGATACGCAGTATTTT
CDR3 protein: CASSLAGGPITDTQYF

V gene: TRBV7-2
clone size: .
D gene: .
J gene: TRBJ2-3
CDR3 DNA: TGTGCCAGCAACTCCAGGGGAGGGCCGAGCACAGATACGCAGTATTTT
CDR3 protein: CASNSRGGPSTDTQYF

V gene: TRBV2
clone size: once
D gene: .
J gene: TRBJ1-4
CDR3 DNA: TGTGCCAGCAACCGGTGGAGGGCCGAGAATGAAAAACTGTTTTTT
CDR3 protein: CASNRWRAENEKLFF

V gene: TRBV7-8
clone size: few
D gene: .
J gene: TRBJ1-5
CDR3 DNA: TGTGCCAGCAGTTCCCAGGGTAGACAGCCCCAGCATTTT
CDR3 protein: CASSSQGRQPQHF

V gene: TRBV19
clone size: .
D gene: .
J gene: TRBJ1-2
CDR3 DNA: TGTGCCAGTAGTATAGTTGGCACACAAGACTATGGCTACACCTTC
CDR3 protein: CASSIVGTQDYGYTF

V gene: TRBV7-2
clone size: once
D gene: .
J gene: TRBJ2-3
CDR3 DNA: TGTGCCAGCAGCCCGAGGGGGTCTAGTACTAGCACAGATACGCAGTATTTT
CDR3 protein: CASSPRGSSTSTDTQYF

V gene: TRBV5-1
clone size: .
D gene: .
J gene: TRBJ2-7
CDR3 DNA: TGCGCCAGCAGCCTTACCCCCAGTAACTACGAGCAGTACTTC
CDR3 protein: CASSLTPSNYEQYF

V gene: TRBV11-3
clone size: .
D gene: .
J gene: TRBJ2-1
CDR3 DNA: TGTGCCAGCAGCGCAGGACTAGTCAGGGGGAATGAGCAGTTCTTC
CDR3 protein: CASSAGLVRGNEQFF

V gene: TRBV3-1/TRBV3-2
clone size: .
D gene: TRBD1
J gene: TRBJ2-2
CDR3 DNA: TGTGCCAGCAACTCGGGACAGGGCTACACCGGGGAGCTGTTTTTT
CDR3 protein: CASNSGQGYTGELFF

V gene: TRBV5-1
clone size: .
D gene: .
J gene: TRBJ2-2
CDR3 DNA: TGCGCCAGCAGCCTAACCCTACAGGGAGGCGGGCTTTACACCGGGGAGCTGTTTTTT
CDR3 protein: CASSLTLQGGGLYTGELFF

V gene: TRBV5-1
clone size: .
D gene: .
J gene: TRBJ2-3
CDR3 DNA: TGCGCCAGCAGCTCCACTTCGGCGGGCACAGATACGCAGTATTTT
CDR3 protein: CASSSTSAGTDTQYF

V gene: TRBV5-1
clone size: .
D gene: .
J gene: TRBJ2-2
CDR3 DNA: TGCGCCAGCAATTCAGAGAAGGGTATTAAGCGCACCGGGGAGCTGTTTTTT
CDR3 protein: CASNSEKGIKRTGELFF

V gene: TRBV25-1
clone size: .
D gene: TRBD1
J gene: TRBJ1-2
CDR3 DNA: TGTGCCGCCTTGGGACAGGGGAGAGGCTACACCTTC
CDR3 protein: CAALGQGRGYTF

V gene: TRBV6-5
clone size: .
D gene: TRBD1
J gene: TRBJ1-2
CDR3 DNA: TGTGCCAGCAGTTACTCGAACAGGGGGCTAAGTGGCTACACCTTC
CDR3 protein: CASSYSNRGLSGYTF

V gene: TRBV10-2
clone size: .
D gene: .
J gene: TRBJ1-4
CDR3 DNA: TGCGCCAGCAAGTCCCGGGGGCAGGGAAAACTGTTTTTT
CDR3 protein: CASKSRGQGKLFF

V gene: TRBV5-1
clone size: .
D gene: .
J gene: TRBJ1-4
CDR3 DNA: TGCGCCAGCAGCTTGGGTCAGGGGAGTGCTAATGAAAAACTGTTTTTT
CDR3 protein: CASSLGQGSANEKLFF

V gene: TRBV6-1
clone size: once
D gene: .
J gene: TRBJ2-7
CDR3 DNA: TGTGCCAGCAGTGAAAGGGGGCAGTACTTC
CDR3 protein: CASSERGQYF

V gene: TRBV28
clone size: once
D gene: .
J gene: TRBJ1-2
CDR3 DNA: TGTGCCAGCAGTCTGACAGCTAACTATGGCTACACCTTC
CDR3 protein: CASSLTANYGYTF

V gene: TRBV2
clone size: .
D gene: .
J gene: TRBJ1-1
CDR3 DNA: TGTGCCAGGAACAGGGACCAGAACACTGAAGCTTTCTTT
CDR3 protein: CARNRDQNTEAFF

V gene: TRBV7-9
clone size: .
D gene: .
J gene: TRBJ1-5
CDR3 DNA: TGTGCCAGCAGCAGCAGGGAAGCGCCCCAGCATTTT
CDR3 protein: CASSSREAPQHF

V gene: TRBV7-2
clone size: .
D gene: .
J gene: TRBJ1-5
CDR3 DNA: TGTGCCAGCAGCTCACAGGGTCAGCCCCAGCATTTT
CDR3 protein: CASSSQGQPQHF

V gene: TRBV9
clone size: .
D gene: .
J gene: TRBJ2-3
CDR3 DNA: TGTGCCAGCAGCGTAGGTCCTGGCACAGATACGCAGTATTTT
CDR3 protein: CASSVGPGTDTQYF

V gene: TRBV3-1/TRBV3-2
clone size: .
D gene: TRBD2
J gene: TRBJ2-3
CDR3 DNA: TGTGCCAGCAGACACGCCAGGGGTAGCGGGGAGGATACGCAGTATTTT
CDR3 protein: CASRHARGSGEDTQYF

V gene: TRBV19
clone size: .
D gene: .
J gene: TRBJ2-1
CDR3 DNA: TGTGCCAGTAGTATTGGGGGGAACTACAATGAGCAGTTCTTC
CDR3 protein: CASSIGGNYNEQFF

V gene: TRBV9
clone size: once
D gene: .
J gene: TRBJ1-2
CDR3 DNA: TGTGCCAGCAGCGTAGACAGGGATCAGGGCTATGGCTACACCTTC
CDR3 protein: CASSVDRDQGYGYTF

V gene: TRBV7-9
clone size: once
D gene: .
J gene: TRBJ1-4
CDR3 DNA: TGTGCCAGCAGCACACGCCCAGAGGTTAATGAAAAACTGTTTTTT
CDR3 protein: CASSTRPEVNEKLFF

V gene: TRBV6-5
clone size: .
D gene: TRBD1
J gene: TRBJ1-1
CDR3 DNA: TGTGCCAGCACCCAGGGGGAGGACACTGAAGCTTTCTTT
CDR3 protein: CASTQGEDTEAFF

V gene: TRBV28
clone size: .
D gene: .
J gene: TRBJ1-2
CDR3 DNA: TGTGCCAGCACCCTATCAGGGGCAGGGTATGGCTACACCTTC
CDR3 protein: CASTLSGAGYGYTF

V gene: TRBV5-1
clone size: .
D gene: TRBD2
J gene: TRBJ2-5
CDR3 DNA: TGCGCCAGCAGCTTGGCACTAGCGGGGGGGTACCAAGAGACCCAGTACTTC
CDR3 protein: CASSLALAGGYQETQYF

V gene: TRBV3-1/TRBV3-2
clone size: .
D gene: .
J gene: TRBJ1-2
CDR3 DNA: TGTGCCAGCAGCCAGGGGGGAGGCTACACCTTC
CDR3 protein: CASSQGGGYTF

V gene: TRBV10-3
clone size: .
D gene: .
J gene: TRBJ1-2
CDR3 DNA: TGTGCCATCACCGGCAGGGAAAACTATGGCTACACCTTC
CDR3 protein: CAITGRENYGYTF

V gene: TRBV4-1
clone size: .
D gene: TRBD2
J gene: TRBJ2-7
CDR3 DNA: TGCGCCAGCAGTTACGGGACTAGGGGTACCTACGAGCAGTACTTC
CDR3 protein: CASSYGTRGTYEQYF

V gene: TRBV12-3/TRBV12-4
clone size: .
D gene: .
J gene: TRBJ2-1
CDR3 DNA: TGTGCCAGCAGGGCTCAGGGTTTTCGGTTCTTC
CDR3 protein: CASRAQGFRFF

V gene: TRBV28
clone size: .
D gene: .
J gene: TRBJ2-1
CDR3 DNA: TGTGCCAGCAGTTTAAGGTCGTGGGCTAGTACCTACAATGAGCAGTTCTTC
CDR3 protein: CASSLRSWASTYNEQFF

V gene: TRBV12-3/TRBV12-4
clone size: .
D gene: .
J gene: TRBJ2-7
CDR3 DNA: TGTGCCAGCGGGTCCTATTTCTACGAGCAGTACTTC
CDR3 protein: CASGSYFYEQYF

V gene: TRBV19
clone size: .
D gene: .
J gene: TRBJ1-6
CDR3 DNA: TGTGCCAGTAGTATCACAAACGAGGGTTCACCCCTCCACTTT
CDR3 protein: CASSITNEGSPLHF

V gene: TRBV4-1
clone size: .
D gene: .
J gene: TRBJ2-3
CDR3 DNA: TGCGCCAGCAGCCAAGATTGGCGGGGGCTCCGGGATACGCAGTATTTT
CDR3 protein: CASSQDWRGLRDTQYF

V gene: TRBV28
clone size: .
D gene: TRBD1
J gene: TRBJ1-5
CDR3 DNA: TGTGCCAGCAGCGGGACAGGGAGGAGCAGTCTCCATCAGCCCCAGCATTTT
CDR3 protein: CASSGTGRSSLHQPQHF

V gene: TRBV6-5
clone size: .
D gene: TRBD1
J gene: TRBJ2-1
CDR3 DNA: TGTGCCAGCAAGTACAGGGGGCTGATTTACAATGAGCAGTTCTTC
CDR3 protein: CASKYRGLIYNEQFF

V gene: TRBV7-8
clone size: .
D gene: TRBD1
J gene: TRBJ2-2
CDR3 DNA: TGTGTCGGCGGGCAGGGGGCGGGCACCGGGGAGCTGTTTTTT
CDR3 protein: CVGGQGAGTGELFF

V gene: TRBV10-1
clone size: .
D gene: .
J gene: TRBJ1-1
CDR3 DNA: TGCGCCAGGGAGGGGACCTCGGAGAACACTGAAGCTTTCTTT
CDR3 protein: CAREGTSENTEAFF

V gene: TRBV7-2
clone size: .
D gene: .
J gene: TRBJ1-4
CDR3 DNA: TGTGCCAGCAGCTTAGGTAGACAACCTAATGAAAAACTGTTTTTT
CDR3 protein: CASSLGRQPNEKLFF